This passage covers 31 T cell receptor beta chains from one sample sequenced in a study of cytomegalovirus exposure and HLA in healthy donors. PCR involved 60 Vbeta and 13 Jbeta primers. Data came from immunoSEQ multiplex PCR; TCRdb stores just in-frame clones and leaves some out. The specimen's table records just over 20,000 clones. Sample: PBMCs. All receptors come from a man in his sixties in good health and CMV-seropositive.

The V call is TRBV7-9, the J call TRBJ2-2; 15 bases agree with TRBD2. This CDR3 is 18 amino acids long. V lost 5 bases to trimming and J lost 3 bases; unmatched junction nucleotides: 7. The germline V gene has CDR1 SEHNR and CDR2 FQNEAQ (reference sequence). CDR3 protein: CASSPGLAGGMDTGELFF. CDR3 nucleotides: TGTGCCAGCAGCCCTGGACTAGCGGGAGGGATGGACACCGGGGAGCTGTTTTTT.

This chain uses TRBV27 with TRBJ2-7, with 8 bases lining up with TRBD2. This CDR3 has 16 residues. Per the germline V gene, CDR1 is MNHEY and CDR2 is SMNVEV (reference sequence). The V and J ends lost 2 bases and 4 bases, in that order; junction bases with no gene match: 10. The CDR3 sequence: CASSLRAGGGHYEQYF. As DNA, the CDR3 is TGTGCCAGCAGTTTACGGGCGGGAGGAGGGCATTACGAGCAGTACTTC.

The gene calls are TRBV6-1 and TRBJ2-2; a weak D match, TRBD2 (6 bases). The V gene's germline CDR1 is MNHNS and CDR2 SASEGT. Deletions cut 7 bases from V and 1 base from J, with 10 bases between. This CDR3 region has 14 residues. CDR3 DNA sequence: TGTGCCAGCAATGGAGGGGAGAACACCGGGGAGCTGTTTTTT. It is translated as CASNGGENTGELFF.

This sequence joins TRBV6-1 and TRBJ1-1; 7 bases line up with TRBD1. Per germline, CDR1 MNHNS and CDR2 SASEGT. The CDR3 loop spans 14 amino acids. V lost 3 bases to trimming and J lost 3 bases; unmatched junction nucleotides: 4. DNA for the CDR3: TGTGCCAGCAGTGACAACAGGGGTTACACTGAAGCTTTCTTT. Translation: CASSDNRGYTEAFF.

The chain joins TRBV10-1 to TRBJ1-2; 9 nucleotides align to TRBD1. The CDR3 is made up of 14 amino acids. In germline, CDR1 is WNHNN, CDR2 SYGVQD (reference sequence). V was clipped by 8 bases and J by 1 base; unmatched bases: 5. The CDR3 loop reads CASSGQGHNYGYTF. The CDR3 DNA sequence: TGCGCCAGCTCGGGACAGGGTCATAACTATGGCTACACCTTC.

The CDR3 loop is CASSRGLGSGNTIYF. CDR3 bases: TGTGCCAGCAGTCGGGGACTGGGCTCTGGAAACACCATATATTTT. The J gene is TRBJ1-3, the V gene TRBV25-1, with D possibly TRBD1 on 5 matching bases. The V and J ends lost 5 bases and 0 bases respectively, with 11 bases between them. Per the germline V gene, CDR1 is MGHDK and CDR2 is SYGVNS. The CDR3 totals 15 residues.

Frequency places this clone as medium-sized (0.01 to 0.1%). The rearrangement joins TRBV6-1 to TRBJ1-1, with 8 bases aligning to TRBD1. The trim removed 6 bases at V and 7 bases at J, leaving 7 bases unmatched. Germline values: CDR1 MNHNS, CDR2 SASEGT. The CDR3 runs 13 residues. This CDR3 is CASRVDREGEAFF. The CDR3 DNA is TGTGCCAGCAGAGTGGACAGGGAAGGTGAAGCTTTCTTT.

CDR3 sequence reads: CAWRVGARNTIYF. CDR3 nucleotides: TGTGCCTGGAGAGTAGGGGCGCGAAACACCATATATTTT. The chain employs TRBV30 and TRBJ1-3; possibly TRBD1 for D (5 bases). The germline V and J ends were trimmed by 3 bases and 5 bases, with 11 bases remaining between them. CDR3 length: 13 residues. CDR1 is GTSNPN and CDR2 is SVGIG in the germline V gene (reference sequence).

The chain is built from TRBV5-1 and TRBJ2-5, with 11 bases matching TRBD1. The CDR3 length is 16 residues. CDR1 is SGHRS and CDR2 is YFSETQ in the germline V gene. V lost 2 bases and J lost 5; bases outside the gene matches: 8. The CDR3 protein is CASSLGQGAFDETQYF. The DNA of the CDR3 is TGCGCCAGCAGCTTAGGACAGGGGGCTTTTGATGAGACCCAGTACTTC.

The chain employs TRBV7-2 and TRBJ1-5; 10 bases agree with TRBD1. V lost 1 base and J lost 4; bases outside the gene matches: 10. Germline CDR1 and CDR2: SGHTA and FQGNSA. The CDR3 has 18 amino acids. CDR3 protein: CASSLGLTGGFRNQPQHF. The CDR3 coding sequence is TGTGCCAGCAGCTTAGGATTGACAGGGGGCTTCAGGAATCAGCCCCAGCATTTT.

The CDR3 sequence: CSVFTSNYEQYF. The CDR3 DNA sequence: TGCAGCGTTTTTACGAGCAACTACGAGCAGTACTTC. The V and J genes are TRBV29-1 and TRBJ2-7, with D unresolved. Trimming left V 5 bases short and J 3 bases short, with 11 bases between. Germline V CDR1 and CDR2: SQVTM, ANQGSEA. The CDR3 is 12 amino acids.

V gene TRBV5-6 combines with J gene TRBJ2-2; no reliable D call. Per the germline V gene, CDR1 is SGHDT and CDR2 is YYEEEE. V was pared by 5 bases and J by 6 bases, with 17 bases between. The CDR3 extends over 15 amino acids. The CDR3 DNA follows: TGTGCCAGCAGGCCCCAGACAATCATCCCCGGGGAGCTGTTTTTT. Protein product: CASRPQTIIPGELFF.

This sequence joins TRBV9 and TRBJ2-1; TRBD1 agrees at 7 bases. Germline V gene sequence: CDR1 SGDLS, CDR2 YYNGEE. The CDR3 is 17 amino acids. Trimming cost V 4 bases and J 0 bases; bases outside gene matches: 10. Here the CDR3 DNA reads TGTGCCAGCAGCTTCAGGGGGATAGCGAGCTCCTACAATGAGCAGTTCTTC. Amino acids: CASSFRGIASSYNEQFF.

The CDR3 coding sequence is TGCGCCAGCAGCCCAACGGGACTAGCACAAGAGACCCAGTACTTC. Its protein is CASSPTGLAQETQYF. The V call is TRBV4-1, the J call TRBJ2-5, with 9 bases matching TRBD2. The CDR3 runs to 15 residues. J gave up 2 bases and V 4 bases, and 5 bases lay outside the gene matches. Germline values: CDR1 MGHRA, CDR2 YSYEKL.

The V gene is TRBV18, the J gene TRBJ1-1; D is unclear. The V gene lost 2 bases and the J gene lost 10 bases, with 11 bases spanning the gap. CDR3 length: 12 residues. CDR1 is KGHSH and CDR2 is LQKENI in the germline V gene. CDR3 DNA sequence: TGTGCCAGCTCACCATCGATCGAGGGAGCTTTCTTT. This codes for CASSPSIEGAFF.

The chain is built from TRBV5-1 and TRBJ1-1; D is perhaps TRBD1 (5 bases). CDR3 length equals 15 residues. Germline CDR1 reads SGHRS; CDR2 reads YFSETQ. The V gene lost 4 bases and the J gene lost 0 bases, with 13 bases spanning the gap. The CDR3, as DNA: TGCGCCAGCAGCGTGGACATTAACATGAACACTGAAGCTTTCTTT. Protein sequence: CASSVDINMNTEAFF.

The chain links TRBV19 to TRBJ2-1; a weak D match, TRBD2 (6 bases). The CDR3 totals 14 residues. Germline CDR1 and CDR2: LNHDA and SQIVND (reference sequence). Between the trimmed V and J ends, which lost 4 bases and 3 bases, there was a span of 10 bases. CDR3 nucleotides: TGTGCCAGTAGTAGGGCGGAGGGCTACAATGAGCAGTTCTTC. This translates into CASSRAEGYNEQFF. Full variable domain (missing parts from reference TRBV19 and TRBJ2-1): DGGITQSPKYLFRKEGQNVTLSCEQNLNHDAMYWYRQDPGQGLRLIYYSQIVNDFQKGDIAEGYSVSREKKESFPLTVTSAQKNPTAFYLCASSRAEGYNEQFFGPGTRLTVL.

The V gene is TRBV19, the J gene TRBJ1-5; D perhaps matches TRBD1 (5 bases). Germline loops: CDR1 LNHDA, CDR2 SQIVND (reference sequence). V lost 5 bases and J 0 bases, leaving 17 bases between the germline ends. CDR3 length: 17 residues. In DNA form, the CDR3 reads TGTGCCAGTAGTCCCCGCGGGGCTCTAGATAGCAATCAGCCCCAGCATTTT. Protein product: CASSPRGALDSNQPQHF.

This chain uses TRBV5-1 with TRBJ2-7, with D unclear. V was shortened by 4 bases and J by 3 bases, with 5 bases between the two germline ends. CDR3 length: 11 residues. The germline gives CDR1 SGHRS, CDR2 YFSETQ. The CDR3 loop reads CASSINYEQYF. Written as DNA, the CDR3 is TGCGCCAGCAGCATAAACTACGAGCAGTACTTC.

The chain is built from TRBV6-5 and TRBJ2-7; 9 nucleotides agree with TRBD2. The germline V gene encodes CDR1 MNHEY and CDR2 SVGAGI. With V trimmed by 7 bases and J by 3 bases, 10 bases remained unmatched. The CDR3 sequence is 15 residues long. The CDR3: CASMPIGLASYEQYF. As DNA, the CDR3 is TGTGCCAGCATGCCGATTGGACTAGCGAGCTACGAGCAGTACTTC.

The chain employs TRBV5-4 and TRBJ1-2; D is unresolved. CDR3 length: 13 residues. Deletions cut 4 bases from V and 3 bases from J, with 10 bases between. Germline loops: CDR1 SGHNT, CDR2 YYREEE (reference sequence). Here the CDR3 reads CASSPERDYGYTF. The CDR3 DNA follows: TGTGCCAGCAGCCCGGAGAGAGACTATGGCTACACCTTC. Looking up the rest from reference TRBV5-4 and TRBJ1-2 gives the full variable domain: ETGVTQSPTHLIKTRGQQVTLRCSSQSGHNTVSWYQQALGQGPQFIFQYYREEENGRGNFPPRFSGLQFPNYSSELNVNALELDDSALYLCASSPERDYGYTFGSGTRLTVV.

This rearrangement joins TRBV5-1 to TRBJ2-2; maybe TRBD1 (6 bases). Germline values: CDR1 SGHRS, CDR2 YFSETQ. This CDR3 has 15 amino acids. Trimming left V 4 bases short and J 4 bases short, with 14 bases between. CDR3 residues: CASSADSTLTGELFF. CDR3 sequence (DNA): TGCGCCAGCAGCGCGGACAGTACCCTCACCGGGGAGCTGTTTTTT.

The gene calls are TRBV25-1 and TRBJ2-7; 7 nucleotides agree with TRBD1. The CDR3 covers 15 residues. V lost 3 bases, J lost 2 bases, and 7 bases stayed unmatched. CDR1 MGHDK and CDR2 SYGVNS come from the germline V gene. The CDR3 here is CASSDAGTATYEQYF. For the CDR3, the DNA is TGTGCCAGCAGTGACGCCGGGACAGCAACCTACGAGCAGTACTTC.

The chain links TRBV30 to TRBJ1-5; no clear D. The CDR3 has 13 amino acids. Germline V gene data show CDR1 as GTSNPN and CDR2 as SVGIG (reference sequence). V was pared by 2 bases and J by 1 base, with 6 bases between. DNA for the CDR3: TGTGCCTGGAGTCCCTCGAGCAATCAGCCCCAGCATTTT. It yields the protein CAWSPSSNQPQHF. The whole variable domain, filled in from reference TRBV30 and TRBJ1-5, reads SQTIHQWPATLVQPVGSPLSLECTVEGTSNPNLYWYRQAAGRGLQLLFYSVGIGQISSEVPQNLSASRPQDRQFILSSKKLLLSDSGFYLCAWSPSSNQPQHFGDGTRLSIL.

The rearrangement joins TRBV9 to TRBJ1-2; D possibly corresponds to TRBD1 (6 bases). Between the trimmed V and J ends, which lost 3 bases and 7 bases, there was a span of 10 bases. The length of the CDR3 is 12 residues. The V gene's germline CDR1 is SGDLS and CDR2 YYNGEE. The CDR3 reads CASSASGVGYTF. The CDR3, as DNA: TGTGCCAGCAGCGCATCAGGGGTTGGCTACACCTTC.

The chain carries TRBV5-1 and TRBJ2-7, with 7 bases matching TRBD2. This CDR3 is built from 13 residues. Germline assignment: CDR1 SGHRS and CDR2 YFSETQ. Losses at the gene ends were 7 bases for V and 4 bases for J; bases not matched to a gene: 8. The CDR3 DNA reads as TGCGCCAGCCGGTCGGCTAGCGGTTACGAGCAGTACTTC. It yields the protein CASRSASGYEQYF.

The chain is built from TRBV6-1 and TRBJ2-7, with D tentatively TRBD1 (6 bases). There are 15 residues in the CDR3. The V end lost 5 bases, the J end lost 0 bases, and 14 bases lay between the germline ends. CDR1 is MNHNS, CDR2 SASEGT, per germline. The CDR3 bases are TGTGCCAGCAGTCCCCTCCTGGACAGCTCCTACGAGCAGTACTTC. Amino acid sequence: CASSPLLDSSYEQYF.

The V gene is TRBV7-9, the J gene TRBJ2-7, with D tentatively TRBD2 (6 bases). The germline CDR1 and CDR2 sequences are SEHNR and FQNEAQ (reference sequence). The CDR3 has 14 residues. V lost 4 bases to trimming and J lost 2 bases, with 12 bases between them. DNA for the CDR3: TGTGCCAGCAGCTCGGGAGCCCTTCCCTACGAGCAGTACTTC. It yields the protein CASSSGALPYEQYF.

The J gene is TRBJ2-7, the V gene TRBV5-5; 11 positions match TRBD1. The germline CDR1 and CDR2 sequences are SGHKS and YYEKEE (reference sequence). The junction had 3 bases not matched to a gene; V was cut back by 0 bases and J by 7 bases. CDR3 length: 14 residues. The CDR3 region has the DNA TGTGCCAGCAGCTTGGAGGGACAGGGGGTAGAGCAGTACTTC. It codes for CASSLEGQGVEQYF.

Here the CDR3 reads CASSPFGGKTDTQYF. CDR3 DNA sequence: TGTGCCAGCTCACCATTCGGCGGGAAGACAGATACGCAGTATTTT. This rearrangement joins TRBV18 to TRBJ2-3; D is possibly TRBD2 (6 bases). This CDR3 is 15 amino acids long. Trimming removed 2 bases from V and 3 bases from J, with 12 bases in between. CDR1 is KGHSH, CDR2 LQKENI, per germline.

The chain joins TRBV9 to TRBJ1-2; TRBD1 might be the D (5 bases). V lost 3 bases to trimming and J lost 2 bases, with 17 bases between them. Germline V gene lookup returns CDR1 SGDLS and CDR2 YYNGEE. This CDR3 is built from 16 residues. CDR3 coding DNA: TGTGCCAGCAGCGCTCCTGGGGGGGAGCTAAACTATGGCTACACCTTC. Its protein is CASSAPGGELNYGYTF. Looking up the rest from reference TRBV9 and TRBJ1-2 gives the full variable domain: DSGVTQTPKHLITATGQRVTLRCSPRSGDLSVYWYQQSLDQGLQFLIQYYNGEERAKGNILERFSAQQFPDLHSELNLSSLELGDSALYFCASSAPGGELNYGYTFGSGTRLTVV.